The 31 T cell receptor beta chains below were found in one sample sequenced in a study of OX40 agonist ivuxolimab in advanced cancers. The protocol used for the library was the immunoSEQ multiplex PCR assay. Not all clones reach the TCRdb copy of this immuneACCESS table, which keeps in-frame sequences only. Checked studies attribute under half of the gap to unresolved V genes and leave the rest unexplained. This sample is represented by approximately 61,000 clones; about nine tenths of them were singletons. The ten top clones hold roughly 1.9% of the sample. Sequencing used CD4+ or CD8+ T cells sorted from blood, obtained in a trial of the OX40 agonist ivuxolimab. Receptor source: an adult with an advanced solid tumor such as melanoma, head and neck, liver or kidney cancer.

This clone appeared a few times. Here the CDR3 DNA reads TGTGCCATCAGTGACGGGGTCGACGCGTTTTCTTATGCTTTCTTT. It codes for CAISDGVDAFSYAFF. The rearrangement joins TRBV10-3 to TRBJ1-1; no clear D. The V gene lost 3 bases and the J gene lost 11 bases, with 22 bases spanning the gap. Per the germline V gene, CDR1 is ENHRY and CDR2 is SYGVKD. The CDR3 has 15 amino acids.

This clone appeared once. This chain links TRBV11-1 with TRBJ2-2; D gene unclear. The germline gives CDR1 SGHAT, CDR2 FQDESV (reference sequence). This CDR3 spans 16 amino acids. V lost 0 bases, J lost 1 base, and 9 bases lay in between. The CDR3 region has the DNA TGTGCCAGCAGCTTAGCGTTCGACTTGAACACCGGGGAGCTGTTTTTT. Encoded protein: CASSLAFDLNTGELFF.

The chain couples TRBV28 to TRBJ1-4; no firm D call. Trimming stripped 0 bases from V and 5 bases from J, with 19 bases between. Germline V lookup: CDR1 MDHEN, CDR2 SYDVKM. The CDR3 consists of 18 residues. In DNA form, the CDR3 reads TGTGCCAGCAGTTTATGGTCCCCAGCGATAAGGGTCAATGAAAAACTGTTTTTT. As protein: CASSLWSPAIRVNEKLFF.

V usage is TRBV19 and J usage is TRBJ1-4; weak D call: TRBD1 (6 bases). The length of the CDR3 is 16 residues. V lost 8 bases, J lost 0 bases, and 16 bases lay in between. Germline CDR1 LNHDA, CDR2 SQIVND (reference sequence). CDR3 sequence (DNA): TGTGCCAGTGGAAGGACAGTGCCCTCAACTAATGAAAAACTGTTTTTT. Its protein product is CASGRTVPSTNEKLFF.

The rearrangement uses TRBV10-3 and TRBJ2-1, with no clear D. V was clipped by 3 bases and J by 8 bases, with 26 bases between them. This CDR3 has 18 residues. Germline V gene sequence: CDR1 ENHRY, CDR2 SYGVKD. The CDR3 here is CAISESGSSSLMLDEQFF. In DNA, the CDR3 is TGTGCCATCAGTGAATCAGGATCAAGTTCGTTAATGCTCGATGAGCAGTTCTTC.

The V and J genes are TRBV9 and TRBJ2-1, with TRBD2 identical over 13 bases. V gave up 0 bases and J gave up 7 bases; unmatched junction bases: 4. Germline V gene sequence: CDR1 SGDLS, CDR2 YYNGEE. There are 16 residues in the CDR3. CDR3 residues: CASSVERLAGGNEQFF. The CDR3 region has the DNA TGTGCCAGCAGCGTAGAACGACTAGCGGGAGGAAATGAGCAGTTCTTC.

This chain connects TRBV11-1 to TRBJ2-1; TRBD2 agrees at 7 bases. The CDR3 length is 15 residues. The ends lost 3 bases at V and 6 bases at J; junction bases unmatched: 8. Germline V gives CDR1 SGHAT, CDR2 FQDESV (reference sequence). The CDR3 DNA follows: TGTGCCAGCAGCTTTGCTGCGGGAGTCGGCAATGAGCAGTTCTTC. Its protein product is CASSFAAGVGNEQFF. The full variable domain, rest sourced from reference TRBV11-1 and TRBJ2-1, is EAEVAQSPRYKITEKSQAVAFWCDPISGHATLYWYRQILGQGPELLVQFQDESVVDDSQLPKDRFSAERLKGVDSTLKIQPAELGDSAMYLCASSFAAGVGNEQFFGPGTRLTVL.

The chain joins TRBV28 to TRBJ1-1, with 7 positions matching TRBD1. The CDR3 is made up of 14 amino acids. Germline-derived CDR1 and CDR2 are MDHEN and SYDVKM. J gave up 1 base and V 8 bases, and 7 bases lay outside the gene matches. DNA for the CDR3: TGTGCCAGCCTGGTGGGACAGCGGAACACTGAAGCTTTCTTT. Protein: CASLVGQRNTEAFF.

V gene TRBV5-8 combines with J gene TRBJ2-5; either TRBD1 or TRBD2 may fit D (6 bases each). V lost 7 bases and J 2 bases, leaving 15 bases between the germline ends. The CDR3 spans 14 residues. CDR1 SGHTS and CDR2 YDEGEE come from the germline V gene. The CDR3 DNA reads TGTGCCAGCTGTTTATGGGGGGCTCAAGAGACCCAGTACTTC. Encoded protein: CASCLWGAQETQYF. Full variable domain (outside the CDR3, taken from reference TRBV5-8 and TRBJ2-5): EAGVTQSPTHLIKTRGQQATLRCSPISGHTSVYWYQQALGLGLQFLLWYDEGEERNRGNFPPRFSGRQFPNYSSELNVNALELEDSALYLCASCLWGAQETQYFGPGTRLLVL.

The chain uses TRBV7-2 and TRBJ1-3; no clear D. Trimming removed 1 base from V and 3 bases from J, with 10 bases in between. CDR1 is SGHTA, CDR2 FQGNSA, per germline. The CDR3 is made up of 15 amino acids. The CDR3 DNA follows: TGTGCCAGCAGCTTAGTCCTGGGCAGTGGAAACACCATATATTTT. Protein sequence: CASSLVLGSGNTIYF.

The chain links TRBV7-9 to TRBJ1-2, with D possibly matching TRBD1 (6 bases). CDR3 length: 15 amino acids. V dropped 5 bases and J dropped 4 bases, with 17 bases sitting between them. Germline V gene lookup returns CDR1 SEHNR and CDR2 FQNEAQ (reference sequence). The chain's CDR3 is CASSPDRFSPYGYTF. The CDR3 DNA reads as TGTGCCAGCAGCCCTGACAGGTTCTCCCCCTATGGCTACACCTTC. Using reference TRBV7-9 and TRBJ1-2 for the parts outside the CDR3, the full variable domain is DTGVSQNPRHKITKRGQNVTFRCDPISEHNRLYWYRQTLGQGPEFLTYFQNEAQLEKSRLLSDRFSAERPKGSFSTLEIQRTEQGDSAMYLCASSPDRFSPYGYTFGSGTRLTVV.

This clone was recorded only once. The chain employs TRBV28 and TRBJ1-2; TRBD1 might be the D (6 bases). V lost 6 bases and J lost 8, with 16 bases in between. This CDR3 comprises 13 residues. CDR1 and CDR2 from the germline V gene are MDHEN and SYDVKM. CDR3 coding DNA: TGTGCCAGCAGGACTGGGACACCCCAAGGCTACACCTTC. Translating gives CASRTGTPQGYTF.

The chain uses TRBV23-1 and TRBJ1-2; possibly TRBD1 for D (5 bases). TRBV23-1 is designated an ORF whose function remains uncertain. CDR3 length equals 14 residues. As DNA, the CDR3 is TGCGCAACTGGTCAGGGCATCCCTTATTATGGCTACACCTTC. Amino acids: CATGQGIPYYGYTF.

The rearrangement uses TRBV19 and TRBJ1-1, with D uncertain. The CDR3 totals 13 residues. V lost 3 bases and J 2 bases, leaving 7 bases between the germline ends. Germline-derived CDR1 and CDR2 are LNHDA and SQIVND (reference sequence). CDR3 nucleotides: TGTGCCAGTAGTATTAGACAAAACACTGAAGCTTTCTTT. Translated: CASSIRQNTEAFF.

This rearrangement joins TRBV19 to TRBJ1-5; D is unresolved. CDR1 is LNHDA, CDR2 SQIVND, per germline (reference sequence). The CDR3 has 16 amino acids. V lost 1 base and J lost 0, with 10 bases in between. CDR3 sequence: CASSIAARNSNQPQHF. CDR3 bases: TGTGCCAGTAGTATAGCGGCTCGGAATAGCAATCAGCCCCAGCATTTT.

To note about this clone: At the DNA level, this CDR3 is encoded by other sequences in the same sample as well. The J gene is TRBJ1-5, the V gene TRBV2; 8 bases agree with TRBD1. The V gene end was trimmed by 4 bases and the J gene end by 3 bases; junction bases not matched to a gene: 2. In germline, CDR1 is SNHLY, CDR2 FYNNEI. The CDR3 is made up of 14 amino acids. The CDR3 loop reads CASSGQGSNQPQHF. CDR3 coding DNA: TGTGCCAGCAGTGGACAGGGGTCCAATCAGCCCCAGCATTTT.

This chain joins TRBV11-2 and TRBJ1-1, with 9 bases lining up with TRBD1. The CDR3 contains 13 residues. Germline lookup yields CDR1 SGHAT and CDR2 FQNNGV. Trimming removed 5 bases from V and 11 bases from J; junction bases left unmatched: 9. The CDR3 DNA sequence: TGTGCCAGCAGCCTACAGGGGGCAGGGGGCGCTTTCTTT. It codes for CASSLQGAGGAFF.

The V gene is TRBV10-3, the J gene TRBJ1-1; D gene uncertain. The length of the CDR3 is 14 residues. In germline, CDR1 is ENHRY, CDR2 SYGVKD. The V end was cut by 0 bases, the J end by 8 bases, with 13 bases between. CDR3 residues: CAISESGGPREAFF. As DNA, the CDR3 is TGTGCCATCAGTGAGTCGGGTGGGCCCAGAGAAGCTTTCTTT.

This sequence joins TRBV5-4 and TRBJ2-3; perhaps TRBD1 as D (6 bases). V was shortened by 0 bases and J by 3 bases, with 8 bases between the two germline ends. This CDR3 spans 14 amino acids. Germline V gene lookup returns CDR1 SGHNT and CDR2 YYREEE (reference sequence). The CDR3 nucleotides are TGTGCCAGCAGCTTGGCCGGGACAACAGATACGCAGTATTTT. This encodes CASSLAGTTDTQYF. Based on the CDR3 plus reference TRBV5-4 and TRBJ2-3, the full variable domain is ETGVTQSPTHLIKTRGQQVTLRCSSQSGHNTVSWYQQALGQGPQFIFQYYREEENGRGNFPPRFSGLQFPNYSSELNVNALELDDSALYLCASSLAGTTDTQYFGPGTRLTVL.

This rearrangement joins TRBV6-5 to TRBJ1-6, with D unclear. Germline V lookup: CDR1 MNHEY, CDR2 SVGAGI. Trimming took 3 bases from V and 4 from J, leaving 7 bases between them. The CDR3 extends over 14 amino acids. The CDR3 loop is CASSYNSYNSPLHF. As DNA, the CDR3 is TGTGCCAGCAGTTATAACTCTTATAATTCACCCCTCCACTTT.

This clone was counted a single time. V is TRBV4-1 and J is TRBJ2-1; D is perhaps TRBD2 (6 bases). The germline V gene has CDR1 MGHRA and CDR2 YSYEKL. This CDR3 contains 14 residues. V gave up 3 bases and J gave up 5 bases, with 11 bases separating them. CDR3 sequence: CASSQAGTHNEQFF. CDR3 bases: TGCGCCAGCAGCCAGGCGGGGACTCACAATGAGCAGTTCTTC.

J is TRBJ2-3 and V is TRBV5-1; TRBD1 matches 10 bases. The germline V gene has CDR1 SGHRS and CDR2 YFSETQ. The J segment lost 0 bases and the V segment lost 5 bases, leaving 9 bases of the junction unmatched. This CDR3 has 17 amino acids. As DNA, the CDR3 is TGCGCCAGCAGGGCGGGGACAGGGGATTTTAGCACAGATACGCAGTATTTT. It is translated as CASRAGTGDFSTDTQYF.

V is TRBV28 and J is TRBJ2-2, with 8 positions matching TRBD1. CDR1 and CDR2 from the germline V gene are MDHEN and SYDVKM. V shed 4 bases, J shed 12 bases, and the junction held 10 bases outside the gene matches. This CDR3 has 14 residues. CDR3 in amino acids: CASSSQGAKAKLFF. The CDR3 DNA sequence: TGTGCCAGCAGTTCCCAGGGGGCAAAGGCGAAGCTGTTTTTT.

This chain joins TRBV2 and TRBJ2-3, with 8 bases fitting TRBD1. This CDR3 spans 14 amino acids. Germline-derived CDR1 and CDR2 are SNHLY and FYNNEI. Trimming took 8 bases from V and 5 from J; bases not matched to a gene: 9. CDR3 DNA: TGTGCCAGCTACAGACAGGGGCCACAAGATACGCAGTATTTT. The encoded protein is CASYRQGPQDTQYF.

The rearrangement joins TRBV6-1 to TRBJ2-2, with a tentative D call TRBD1 (5 bases). The CDR3 sequence is 15 residues long. Trimming stripped 7 bases from V and 4 bases from J, with 16 bases between. Germline V gives CDR1 MNHNS, CDR2 SASEGT. CDR3 loop: CASTSDRGVTGELFF. The CDR3 DNA is TGTGCCAGCACGTCCGATAGGGGTGTCACCGGGGAGCTGTTTTTT.

This clone was counted between two and nine times. The V call is TRBV6-6, the J call TRBJ1-4, with D hard to call. The germline V gene encodes CDR1 MNHNY and CDR2 SVGAGI (reference sequence). The CDR3 runs to 11 residues. V dropped 6 bases and J dropped 6 bases, with 5 bases sitting between them. The DNA for the CDR3 is TGTGCCAGCAGGCTTTATGAAAAACTGTTTTTT. This codes for CASRLYEKLFF.

The CDR3 loop reads CASSAGRHGRETQYF. DNA for the CDR3: TGTGCCAGCAGTGCCGGCAGACACGGGAGAGAGACCCAGTACTTC. The genes are TRBV9 and TRBJ2-5, with a weak D call TRBD2 (6 bases). The CDR3 length is 15 residues. The germline V and J ends were trimmed by 5 bases and 4 bases, with 18 bases remaining between them. Per germline, CDR1 SGDLS and CDR2 YYNGEE.

The V gene is TRBV5-5, the J gene TRBJ2-7, with D possibly being TRBD1 (7 bases). The CDR3 runs 15 residues. V lost 5 bases and J 2 bases, leaving 17 bases between the germline ends. Germline V lookup: CDR1 SGHKS, CDR2 YYEKEE (reference sequence). The CDR3 DNA reads as TGTGCCAGCAGAAATTCCGCAGGGGGGACCTACGAGCAGTACTTC. It encodes CASRNSAGGTYEQYF.

The V gene is TRBV19, the J gene TRBJ2-1; 9 bases agree with TRBD2. CDR3 length: 18 amino acids. J lost 3 bases, V lost 7 bases, and 16 bases had no gene match. The V gene's germline CDR1 is LNHDA and CDR2 SQIVND (reference sequence). CDR3 in amino acids: CASKDTAGGPSYYNEQFF. CDR3 in DNA: TGTGCCAGTAAGGATACGGCGGGAGGGCCATCCTACTACAATGAGCAGTTCTTC.

V usage is TRBV5-1 and J usage is TRBJ2-3, with 8 bases fitting TRBD2. The CDR3 covers 16 residues. CDR1 and CDR2 from the germline V gene are SGHRS and YFSETQ. J was trimmed by 3 bases and V by 0 bases; bases with no gene match: 6. In DNA form, the CDR3 reads TGCGCCAGCAGCTTGGCCACGGGAGGGGGTACAGATACGCAGTATTTT. It encodes CASSLATGGGTDTQYF.

This rearrangement joins TRBV5-1 to TRBJ2-2, with 8 bases fitting TRBD1. With 4 bases clipped from V and 4 bases from J, the junction kept 6 bases outside the gene matches. The CDR3 sequence is 15 residues long. Germline-derived CDR1 and CDR2 are SGHRS and YFSETQ. This CDR3 reads CASSPLTGATGELFF. Here the CDR3 DNA reads TGCGCCAGCAGCCCCCTGACAGGGGCCACCGGGGAGCTGTTTTTT.